This record looks at one TCR beta chain sequence and its context. Its antigen is undetermined. These data are taken from a study of somatic mutations in cytotoxic T cells in rheumatoid arthritis. Overall study results and limits: Neither rheumatoid arthritis patients nor age-matched healthy controls had significantly different CD8+ T-cell clonality from the other group. A single CD8+ clone exceeded 20% of CD8+ cells in 8 of 65 patients.

Positive magnetic bead selection, which isolated the CD4+ and CD8+ cells, was followed by a flow cytometry check of purity. TCRdb's table, derived via immunoSEQ multiplex PCR, lists solely in-frame clones and lacks some. The sample records 15,000 or so clones, 60% to 85% being singletons. The sequenced material came from CD8+ T cells sorted from blood. The sequence was obtained from an adult with rheumatoid arthritis.

CDR3 sequence (DNA): TGTGCCAGCAGCCTTTCGGGACTGCAAGAGACCCAGTACTTC. This gives the protein CASSLSGLQETQYF. The chain uses TRBV5-4 and TRBJ2-5, with D perhaps matching TRBD2 (6 bases). Germline values: CDR1 SGHNT, CDR2 YYREEE (reference sequence). CDR3 length: 14 residues. V shed 4 bases and J shed 2 bases, with 12 bases lying between them.